The T cell receptor beta chain under discussion was sequenced for a study of response to subunit inactivated influenza vaccine. This CDR3 has 14 residues. Germline V gene sequence: CDR1 SGHTA, CDR2 FQGNSA. V was trimmed by 1 base and J by 1 base, leaving 7 bases between them. Study results and caveats: Few new T cells, the authors suggested, are recruited by each seasonal influenza vaccination.

A note on this clonotype: The antigen remains undetermined.

TCRdb independently ran MiXCR on the RT-PCR reads; one entry per CDR3 protein. The repertoire holds about 190,000 distinct CDR3 sequences, with about an eighth as singletons. The sample consisted of CD8+ T cells sorted from PBMCs, taken roughly 5 days after vaccination. This clonotype was sampled from a man in his fifties who received an inactivated influenza vaccine. The rearrangement joins TRBV7-2 to TRBJ1-1, with no clear D. CDR3 DNA sequence: TGTGCCAGCAGCTTAGTGGAAGCGAACACTGAAGCTTTCTTT. It translates to CASSLVEANTEAFF.